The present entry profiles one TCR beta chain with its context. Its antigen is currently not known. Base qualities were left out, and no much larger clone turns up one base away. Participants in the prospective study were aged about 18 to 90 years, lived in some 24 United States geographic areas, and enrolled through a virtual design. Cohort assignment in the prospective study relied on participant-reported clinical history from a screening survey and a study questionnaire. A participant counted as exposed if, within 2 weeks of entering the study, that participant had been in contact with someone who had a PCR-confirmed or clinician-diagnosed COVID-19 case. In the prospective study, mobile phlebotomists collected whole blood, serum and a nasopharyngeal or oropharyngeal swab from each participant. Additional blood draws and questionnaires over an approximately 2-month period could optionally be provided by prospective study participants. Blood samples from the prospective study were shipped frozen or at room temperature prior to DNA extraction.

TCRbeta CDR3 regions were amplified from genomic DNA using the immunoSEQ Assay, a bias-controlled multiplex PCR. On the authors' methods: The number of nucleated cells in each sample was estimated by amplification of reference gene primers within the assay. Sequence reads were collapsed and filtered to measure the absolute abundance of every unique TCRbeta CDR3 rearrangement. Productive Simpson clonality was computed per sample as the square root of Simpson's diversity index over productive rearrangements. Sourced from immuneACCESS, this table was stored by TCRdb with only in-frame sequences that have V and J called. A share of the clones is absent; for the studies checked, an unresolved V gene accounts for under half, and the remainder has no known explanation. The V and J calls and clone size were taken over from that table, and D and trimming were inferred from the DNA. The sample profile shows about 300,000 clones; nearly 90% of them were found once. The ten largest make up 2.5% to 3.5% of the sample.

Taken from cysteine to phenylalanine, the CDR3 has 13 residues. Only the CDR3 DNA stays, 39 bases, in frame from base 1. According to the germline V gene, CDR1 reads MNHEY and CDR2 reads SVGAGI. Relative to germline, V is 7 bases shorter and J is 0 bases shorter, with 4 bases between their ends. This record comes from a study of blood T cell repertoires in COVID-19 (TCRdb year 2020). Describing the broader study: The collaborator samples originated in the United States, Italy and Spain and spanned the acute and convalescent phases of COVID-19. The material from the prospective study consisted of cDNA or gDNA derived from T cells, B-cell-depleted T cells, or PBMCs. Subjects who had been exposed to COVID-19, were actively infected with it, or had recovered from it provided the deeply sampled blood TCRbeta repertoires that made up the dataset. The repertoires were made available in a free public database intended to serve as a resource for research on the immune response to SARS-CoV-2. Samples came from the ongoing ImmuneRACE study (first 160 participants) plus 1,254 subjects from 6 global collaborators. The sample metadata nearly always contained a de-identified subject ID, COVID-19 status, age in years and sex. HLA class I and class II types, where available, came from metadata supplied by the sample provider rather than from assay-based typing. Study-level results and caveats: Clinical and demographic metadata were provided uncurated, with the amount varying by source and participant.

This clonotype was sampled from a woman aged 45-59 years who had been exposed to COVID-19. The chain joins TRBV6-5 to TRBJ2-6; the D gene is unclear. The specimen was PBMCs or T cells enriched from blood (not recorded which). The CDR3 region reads CASTVSGANVLTF. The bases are TGTGCCAGCACCGTCTCTGGGGCCAACGTCCTGACTTTC.